This record covers a single T cell receptor beta chain. No antigen is known for it. PCR employed 60 Vbeta and 13 Jbeta primers. Assay: immunoSEQ multiplex PCR; the TCRdb copy retains only in-frame clones and omits some. The sample lists 95,000 to 150,000 clones, 77% seen once, with 13% in the top ten. This record comes from a study of cytomegalovirus exposure and HLA in healthy donors. Study as a whole: As an earlier analysis found, around 200 million T cells yielded about 120 million unique TCR beta sequences. Among the roughly 400 genotyped donors, less than 85% were placed in the Caucasian-associated ancestry cluster.

General observations from the study: Available immune exposure information covered CMV serostatus only.

The sequencing sample was made of PBMCs. This clonotype was sampled from a woman aged 35 to 49 in good health and CMV-seropositive.

CDR3 bases: TGTGCCTGCCGGCCGGGGCTGGGGGGTGAAAAACTGTTTTTT. As protein: CACRPGLGGEKLFF. The chain carries TRBV30 and TRBJ1-4; D perhaps matches TRBD1 (5 bases). Germline values: CDR1 GTSNPN, CDR2 SVGIG (reference sequence). V was clipped by 6 bases and J by 7 bases, with 18 bases between them. The CDR3 contains 14 residues.